The 30 T cell receptor beta chains listed next were all sequenced from one sample in a study of identical twins. In TCRdb, the 5' RACE reads were re-called with MiXCR into one record per CDR3 protein. Among some 1,600,000 distinct CDR3 sequences, about 30% were seen once, and the ten largest hold around 0.25%. The sample was cord blood. These TCRs come from a newborn girl in good health.

The V call is TRBV25-1, the J call TRBJ2-5; D might be TRBD2 (6 bases). The germline V gene encodes CDR1 MGHDK and CDR2 SYGVNS. With 4 bases removed from V and 13 bases from J, the gap between germline ends came to 19 bases. This CDR3 contains 13 residues. CDR3 loop: CASSGGLKYERYF. DNA of the CDR3: TGTGCCAGCAGTGGGGGACTCAAGTACGAGCGGTACTTC.

The chain carries TRBV10-3 and TRBJ1-5; 8 nucleotides match TRBD1. Germline CDR1 ENHRY, CDR2 SYGVKD. V shed 3 bases, J shed 5 bases, and the junction held 6 bases outside the gene matches. The CDR3 has 15 amino acids. CDR3 nucleotide sequence: TGTGCCATCAGTGACGGGGACAGGACCTATCAGCCCCAGCATTTT. The encoded protein is CAISDGDRTYQPQHF.

This clonotype was recorded a few times. This rearrangement joins TRBV15 to TRBJ2-4, with D possibly being TRBD2 (5 bases). Germline loops: CDR1 LNHNV, CDR2 YYDKDF (reference sequence). The CDR3 runs to 17 residues. The ends were cut back, 0 bases at V and 3 bases at J, with 15 bases in the middle. In nucleotides, the CDR3 is TGTGCCACCAGCAGAGATCCAACCCGGGGTTTCAAAAACATTCAGTACTTC. Its translation is CATSRDPTRGFKNIQYF.

The J gene is TRBJ2-7, the V gene TRBV7-9, with D unclear. There are 14 residues in the CDR3. Germline V gene data show CDR1 as SEHNR and CDR2 as FQNEAQ (reference sequence). V lost 3 bases, J lost 7 bases, and 16 bases lay in between. The CDR3 nucleotides are TGTGCCAGCAGCTTTGTGCTCTCCTACAATGAGCAGTACTTC. It translates to CASSFVLSYNEQYF.

The chain is built from TRBV10-3 and TRBJ2-5; D is unresolved. This CDR3 is 11 amino acids long. The germline CDR1 and CDR2 sequences are ENHRY and SYGVKD. V was clipped by 2 bases and J by 11 bases, with 9 bases between them. The CDR3 spells CAISETHEQYF. The CDR3 nucleotides read TGTGCCATCAGTGAGACCCATGAGCAGTACTTC.

This chain links TRBV27 with TRBJ1-6; 7 bases match TRBD1. Germline V CDR1 and CDR2: MNHEY, SMNVEV (reference sequence). The V segment lost 3 bases and the J segment 9 bases; nucleotides outside the gene matches: 8. The CDR3 totals 15 residues. This chain's CDR3 is CASSFGTAISSPLHF. The CDR3 bases are TGTGCCAGCAGTTTTGGGACAGCAATATCTTCACCCCTCCACTTT.

The rearrangement joins TRBV6-5 to TRBJ1-2, with a weak D call TRBD1 (5 bases). Trimming cost V 0 bases and J 6 bases, with 14 bases left between them. CDR1 and CDR2 from the germline V gene are MNHEY and SVGAGI. The CDR3 length is 15 residues. The chain's CDR3 is CASSYSGGGLDGYTF. CDR3 sequence (DNA): TGTGCCAGCAGTTACTCGGGGGGAGGGTTAGATGGCTACACCTTC.

The genes are TRBV20-1 and TRBJ2-7; possible D gene TRBD1, 6 bases. The CDR3 totals 14 residues. V shed 4 bases and J shed 2 bases, with 15 bases lying between them. Germline V gene lookup returns CDR1 DFQATT and CDR2 SNEGSKA (reference sequence). CDR3 region: CSATKTGSAYEQYF. CDR3 sequence (DNA): TGCAGTGCTACCAAGACAGGTAGCGCCTACGAGCAGTACTTC.

This clonotype was detected ten times or more. The chain uses TRBV12-3 or TRBV12-4 and TRBJ1-2; no definite D call. The CDR3 covers 12 residues. Between the trimmed V and J ends, which lost 3 bases and 8 bases, there was a span of 10 bases. The CDR3 sequence is CASSLRVYGYTF. Written as DNA, the CDR3 is TGTGCCAGCAGTTTGAGGGTCTACGGCTACACCTTC.

This clonotype has more than one count but fewer than ten. This chain uses TRBV6-1 with TRBJ1-6; D gene uncertain. V was shortened by 5 bases and J by 7 bases, with 15 bases between the two germline ends. The CDR3 extends over 15 amino acids. CDR1 and CDR2 (germline): MNHNS, SASEGT. The CDR3 nucleotides are TGTGCCAGCAGTCCCCCAACAGTTCCCAATTCACCCCTCCACTTT. This codes for CASSPPTVPNSPLHF.

The chain recombines TRBV28 with TRBJ2-4; D is perhaps TRBD1 or TRBD2 (5 bases each). From germline, CDR1 is MDHEN and CDR2 SYDVKM. This CDR3 spans 11 amino acids. V dropped 6 bases and J dropped 10 bases, with 10 bases sitting between them. The CDR3 is CASRIGTIQYF. The CDR3 nucleotides read TGTGCCAGCAGAATCGGGACGATTCAGTACTTC.

For the CDR3, the DNA is TGTGCCAGCAGTCCTCTCGGGGAGCTGTTTTTT. Translating it yields CASSPLGELFF. The J gene is TRBJ2-2, the V gene TRBV28, with no clear D. The CDR3 has 11 residues. The germline CDR1 and CDR2 sequences are MDHEN and SYDVKM. Trimming left V 5 bases short and J 7 bases short, with 5 bases between.

The V gene is TRBV18, the J gene TRBJ1-1, with TRBD1 matching 7 bases. V dropped 2 bases and J dropped 4; count of bases not matched to a gene: 7. CDR3 length equals 15 residues. Germline CDR1 and CDR2: KGHSH and LQKENI. The CDR3 sequence: CASSPVSGQFTEAFF. In nucleotides, the CDR3 is TGTGCCAGCTCACCAGTATCGGGACAGTTCACTGAAGCTTTCTTT.

Comment on this clonotype: The junction shows a germline mismatch at one end, possibly a read error. V is TRBV5-1 and J is TRBJ1-2, with a tentative D call TRBD1 (6 bases). The CDR3 length is 17 residues. The germline gives CDR1 SGHRS, CDR2 YFSETQ. The chain's CDR3 is CASSTYLQGPRDYGCTF. Written as DNA, the CDR3 is TGCGCCAGCAGCACATACCTACAGGGACCGAGAGACTATGGCTGCACCTTC.

In this sample, this clonotype turned up a few times. This chain connects TRBV12-3 or TRBV12-4 to TRBJ1-1; tentatively, D is TRBD1 (6 bases). This CDR3 contains 17 residues. V dropped 3 bases and J dropped 2 bases, with 19 bases sitting between them. The CDR3 loop is CASSFRGVTVGNTEAFF. The CDR3 coding sequence is TGTGCCAGCAGTTTTAGGGGGGTGACAGTGGGAAACACTGAAGCTTTCTTT.

This clonotype was seen a handful of times. This chain joins TRBV12-3 or TRBV12-4 and TRBJ2-3; 7 nucleotides agree with TRBD1. The CDR3 contains 16 residues. The V and J ends lost 5 bases and 2 bases, in that order; junction bases with no gene match: 10. The CDR3: CASSPGTVLFTDTQYF. As DNA, the CDR3 is TGTGCCAGCAGTCCTGGGACAGTTCTCTTCACAGATACGCAGTATTTT.

J is TRBJ1-1 and V is TRBV12-3 or TRBV12-4; no clear D. CDR3 length equals 12 residues. Trimming removed 5 bases at V and 8 bases at J, with 12 bases between. The CDR3 DNA is TGTGCCAGCAGTCCCCACGTAACCGAAGCTTTCTTT. Amino acid sequence: CASSPHVTEAFF.

This chain uses TRBV7-6 with TRBJ2-3; D remains ambiguous. Germline lookup yields CDR1 SGHVS and CDR2 FNYEAQ. The CDR3 spans 13 residues. Between the trimmed V and J ends, which lost 5 bases and 2 bases, there was a span of 8 bases. CDR3 in amino acids: CASSRTATDTQYF. The CDR3 DNA reads TGTGCCAGCAGCCGGACGGCCACAGATACGCAGTATTTT.

This clonotype has only a few counts. The J gene is TRBJ2-7, the V gene TRBV20-1, with 7 bases identical to TRBD1. V dropped 3 bases and J dropped 2; count of bases not matched to a gene: 4. The CDR3 is 13 amino acids. The germline CDR1 and CDR2 sequences are DFQATT and SNEGSKA (reference sequence). The CDR3 DNA reads as TGCAGTGCTAGGGCCGGGACAGCCTACGAGCAGTACTTC. Its translation: CSARAGTAYEQYF.

J is TRBJ2-5 and V is TRBV7-2; 11 bases map to TRBD2. Losses at the gene ends were 5 bases for V and 2 bases for J; bases not matched to a gene: 16. The V gene's germline CDR1 is SGHTA and CDR2 FQGNSA. The CDR3 extends over 19 amino acids. CDR3 protein: CASSQTGTSGGKLQETQYF. The CDR3 DNA reads as TGTGCCAGCAGCCAAACAGGGACTAGCGGAGGGAAACTTCAAGAGACCCAGTACTTC. Full variable domain (remainder filled in from reference TRBV7-2 and TRBJ2-5): GAGVSQSPSNKVTEKGKDVELRCDPISGHTALYWYRQSLGQGLEFLIYFQGNSAPDKSGLPSDRFSAERTGGSVSTLTIQRTQQEDSAVYLCASSQTGTSGGKLQETQYFGPGTRLLVL.

The chain couples TRBV4-1 to TRBJ2-7; no clear D gene. The end of the DNA fits TRBJ2-4 better, so the J call may be wrong. CDR1 and CDR2 from the germline V gene are MGHRA and YSYEKL. This CDR3 comprises 17 residues. CDR3 nucleotide sequence: TGCGCCAGCAGCCAAGTAAAAGGGAAATTCCCCTTAAACATTCAGTACTTC. This codes for CASSQVKGKFPLNIQYF.

This clonotype has ten or more counts. The V and J genes are TRBV6-5 and TRBJ2-7; 9 nucleotides align to TRBD2. The germline V gene has CDR1 MNHEY and CDR2 SVGAGI. The CDR3 is 12 amino acids. The J segment lost 5 bases and the V segment lost 8 bases, leaving 4 bases of the junction unmatched. CDR3 sequence: CASYTSGHEQYF. CDR3 DNA: TGTGCCAGCTATACTAGCGGGCACGAGCAGTACTTC.

This clonotype has only a few counts. The chain carries TRBV12-3 or TRBV12-4 and TRBJ2-2; TRBD1 aligns across 9 bases. The trim removed 3 bases at V and 7 bases at J, leaving 12 bases unmatched. The CDR3 is 17 residues long. This chain's CDR3 is CASSFGGTGRTGGELFF. CDR3 bases: TGTGCCAGCAGTTTTGGGGGGACAGGGCGGACTGGCGGGGAGCTGTTTTTT.

The chain employs TRBV5-1 and TRBJ1-4, with D possibly matching TRBD1 (5 bases). The germline V gene has CDR1 SGHRS and CDR2 YFSETQ. V lost 4 bases, J lost 1 base, and 8 bases lay in between. CDR3 length: 14 residues. Written as DNA, the CDR3 is TGCGCCAGCAGCCCACAGGAAACTAATGAAAAACTGTTTTTT. Its translation: CASSPQETNEKLFF. The complete variable domain, with remaining parts taken from reference TRBV5-1 and TRBJ1-4, reads KAGVTQTPRYLIKTRGQQVTLSCSPISGHRSVSWYQQTPGQGLQFLFEYFSETQRNKGNFPGRFSGRQFSNSRSEMNVSTLELGDSALYLCASSPQETNEKLFFGSGTQLSVL.

This clonotype was picked up many times. A read error may account for a junction end that differs from germline. The gene calls are TRBV5-1 and TRBJ2-5; the D gene is possibly TRBD1 (6 bases). CDR1 and CDR2 (germline): SGHRS, YFSETQ. The CDR3 is made up of 14 amino acids. DNA for the CDR3: TGTGCCAGCAGTTTGGTAGGGGGCCAAGAGACCCAGTACTTC. It is translated as CASSLVGGQETQYF.

The chain is built from TRBV3-1 and TRBJ1-6; tentative D call: TRBD1 (5 bases). In germline, CDR1 is LGHDT, CDR2 YNNKEL (reference sequence). Trimming removed 3 bases from V and 2 bases from J, with 8 bases in between. This CDR3 spans 15 amino acids. The CDR3 loop is CASSHDSTYNSPLHF. CDR3 nucleotides: TGTGCCAGCAGCCACGACAGTACCTATAATTCACCCCTCCACTTT. Full variable domain (outside the CDR3, taken from reference TRBV3-1 and TRBJ1-6): DTAVSQTPKYLVTQMGNDKSIKCEQNLGHDTMYWYKQDSKKFLKIMFSYNNKELIINETVPNRFSPKSPDKAHLNLHINSLELGDSAVYFCASSHDSTYNSPLHFGNGTRLTVT.

This clonotype was picked up one time. The chain couples TRBV5-1 to TRBJ2-2; D possibly corresponds to TRBD1 (5 bases). From germline, CDR1 is SGHRS and CDR2 YFSETQ. Trimming left V 2 bases short and J 4 bases short, with 12 bases between. The CDR3 covers 15 residues. The CDR3 sequence: CASSFSTRATGELFF. CDR3 nucleotide sequence: TGCGCCAGCAGCTTCTCAACCAGGGCCACCGGGGAGCTGTTTTTT.

J is TRBJ1-1 and V is TRBV5-1; D is possibly TRBD1 (6 bases). CDR3 length: 15 residues. The germline V and J ends were trimmed by 1 base and 4 bases, with 14 bases remaining between them. Germline CDR1 and CDR2: SGHRS and YFSETQ. CDR3 sequence (DNA): TGCGCCAGCAGCTTGCAGACAGGTCCTTTCACTGAAGCTTTCTTT. Encoded protein: CASSLQTGPFTEAFF. Drawing the rest from reference TRBV5-1 and TRBJ1-1, the complete variable domain is KAGVTQTPRYLIKTRGQQVTLSCSPISGHRSVSWYQQTPGQGLQFLFEYFSETQRNKGNFPGRFSGRQFSNSRSEMNVSTLELGDSALYLCASSLQTGPFTEAFFGQGTRLTVV.

This clonotype was detected many times. The chain uses TRBV28 and TRBJ2-7; 9 nucleotides align to TRBD1. The CDR3 sequence is 12 residues long. Germline CDR1 is MDHEN and CDR2 is SYDVKM. The J segment lost 3 bases and the V segment lost 6 bases, leaving 0 bases of the junction unmatched. CDR3 in DNA: TGTGCCAGCAGGGGACAGGGCTACGAGCAGTACTTC. It yields the protein CASRGQGYEQYF.

The chain employs TRBV14 and TRBJ2-1; no definite D call. CDR3 size: 16 residues. The V gene lost 4 bases and the J gene lost 2 bases, with 15 bases spanning the gap. Germline CDR1 reads SGHDN; CDR2 reads FVKESK. CDR3 sequence (DNA): TGTGCCAGCAGCCCTTCAATGAGGCGGCCCTACAATGAGCAGTTCTTC. The encoded protein is CASSPSMRRPYNEQFF.